This TCR beta chain was obtained from a study of OX40 agonist ivuxolimab in advanced cancers. Germline V gives CDR1 WSHSY, CDR2 SAAADI. V lost 6 bases to trimming and J lost 4 bases, with 12 bases between them. This CDR3 has 13 residues. Sequenced by immunoSEQ multiplex PCR; TCRdb stores in-frame clones only, minus some. The sample consists of some 98,000 clones, 70% to 85% of them appearing once. Only a few counts were recorded for this clone. The chain couples TRBV10-2 to TRBJ1-2; TRBD1 is a possible D gene (5 bases). The source material was CD4+ or CD8+ T cells sorted from blood, sampled in a trial of the OX40 agonist ivuxolimab. This sequence was found in an adult with an advanced solid tumor such as melanoma, head and neck, liver or kidney cancer. CDR3 sequence: CASRSQEAYGYTF. The CDR3, as DNA: TGCGCCAGCAGGTCACAGGAGGCCTATGGCTACACCTTC.